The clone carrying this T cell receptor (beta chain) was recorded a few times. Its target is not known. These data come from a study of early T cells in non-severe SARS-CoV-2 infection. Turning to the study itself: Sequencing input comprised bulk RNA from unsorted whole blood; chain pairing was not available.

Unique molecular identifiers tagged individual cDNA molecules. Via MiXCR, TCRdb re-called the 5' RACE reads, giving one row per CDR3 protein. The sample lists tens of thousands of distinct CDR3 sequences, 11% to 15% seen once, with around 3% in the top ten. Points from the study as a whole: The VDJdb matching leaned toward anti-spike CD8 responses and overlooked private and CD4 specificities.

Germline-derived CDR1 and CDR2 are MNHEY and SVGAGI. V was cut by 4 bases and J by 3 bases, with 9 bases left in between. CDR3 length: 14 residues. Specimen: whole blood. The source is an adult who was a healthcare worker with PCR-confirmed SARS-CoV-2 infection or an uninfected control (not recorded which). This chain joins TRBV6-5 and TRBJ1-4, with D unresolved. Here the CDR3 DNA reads TGTGCCAGCAGTTTCCGGGCCCCTAATGAAAAACTGTTTTTT. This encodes CASSFRAPNEKLFF.